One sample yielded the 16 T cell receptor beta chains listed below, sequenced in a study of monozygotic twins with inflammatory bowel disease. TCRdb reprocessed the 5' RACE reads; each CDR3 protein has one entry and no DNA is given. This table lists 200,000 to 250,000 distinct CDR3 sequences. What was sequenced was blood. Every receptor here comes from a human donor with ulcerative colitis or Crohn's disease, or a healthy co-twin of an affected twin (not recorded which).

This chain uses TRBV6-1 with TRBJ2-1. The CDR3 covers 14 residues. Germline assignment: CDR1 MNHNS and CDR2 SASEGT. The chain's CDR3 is CASNGQGPYNEQFF.

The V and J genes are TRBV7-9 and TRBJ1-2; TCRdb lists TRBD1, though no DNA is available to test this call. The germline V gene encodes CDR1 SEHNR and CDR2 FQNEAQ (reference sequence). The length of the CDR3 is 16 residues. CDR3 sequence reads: CASSFARGTFSDGYTF.

The CDR3: CASSLPGTNEKLFF. The rearrangement uses TRBV12-3 or TRBV12-4 and TRBJ1-4. The CDR3 is 14 amino acids.

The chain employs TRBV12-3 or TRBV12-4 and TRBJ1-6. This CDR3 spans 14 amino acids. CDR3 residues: CASSFAGGDSPLHF.

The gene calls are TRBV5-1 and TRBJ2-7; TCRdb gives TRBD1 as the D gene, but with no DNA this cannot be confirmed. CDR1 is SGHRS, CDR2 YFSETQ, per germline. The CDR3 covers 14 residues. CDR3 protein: CASSAGTGAYEQYF.

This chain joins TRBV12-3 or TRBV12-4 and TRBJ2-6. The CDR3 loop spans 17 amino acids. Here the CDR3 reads CASSARAPNSGANVLTF.

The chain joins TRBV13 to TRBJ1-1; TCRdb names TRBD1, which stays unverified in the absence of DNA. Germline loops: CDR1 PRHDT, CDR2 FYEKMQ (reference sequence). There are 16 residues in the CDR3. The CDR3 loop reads CASSLDRQGVGTEAFF.

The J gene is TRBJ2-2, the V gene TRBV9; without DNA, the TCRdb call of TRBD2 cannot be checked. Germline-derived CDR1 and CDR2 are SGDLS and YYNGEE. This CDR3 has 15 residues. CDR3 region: CASTSTGGNTGELFF.

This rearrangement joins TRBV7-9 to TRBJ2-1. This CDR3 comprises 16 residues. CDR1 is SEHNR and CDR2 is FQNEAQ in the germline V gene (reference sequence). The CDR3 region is CASSPRMGSVGNEQFF.

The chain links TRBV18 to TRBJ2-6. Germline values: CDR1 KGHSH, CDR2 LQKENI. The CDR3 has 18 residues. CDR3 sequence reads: CASSQQGSRLGGANVLTF.

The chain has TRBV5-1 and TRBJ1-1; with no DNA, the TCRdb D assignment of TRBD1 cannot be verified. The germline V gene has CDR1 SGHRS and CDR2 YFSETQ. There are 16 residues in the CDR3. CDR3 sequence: CASSWKTGERKTEAFF.

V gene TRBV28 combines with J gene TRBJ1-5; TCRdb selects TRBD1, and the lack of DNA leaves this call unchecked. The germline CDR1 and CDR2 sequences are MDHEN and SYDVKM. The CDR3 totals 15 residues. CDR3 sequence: CASRWTDYSNQPQHF.

CDR3 residues: CSASPSGKVWTEAFF. The V and J genes are TRBV20-1 and TRBJ1-1; absent DNA, TCRdb's TRBD1 call cannot be checked. The CDR3 is 15 amino acids. Germline lookup yields CDR1 DFQATT and CDR2 SNEGSKA (reference sequence).

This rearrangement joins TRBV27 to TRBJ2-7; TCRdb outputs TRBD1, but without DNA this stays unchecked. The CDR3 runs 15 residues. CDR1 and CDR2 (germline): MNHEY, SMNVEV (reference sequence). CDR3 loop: CASSLKGKGAYEQYF.

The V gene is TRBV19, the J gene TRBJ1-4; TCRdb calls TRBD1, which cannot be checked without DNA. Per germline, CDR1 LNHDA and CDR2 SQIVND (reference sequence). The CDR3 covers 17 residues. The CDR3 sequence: CASSIRLGGLQNEKLFF.

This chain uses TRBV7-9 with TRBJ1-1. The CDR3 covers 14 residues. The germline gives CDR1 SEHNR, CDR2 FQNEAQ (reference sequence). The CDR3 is CASSLYNKNTEAFF. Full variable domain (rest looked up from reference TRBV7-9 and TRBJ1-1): DTGVSQNPRHKITKRGQNVTFRCDPISEHNRLYWYRQTLGQGPEFLTYFQNEAQLEKSRLLSDRFSAERPKGSFSTLEIQRTEQGDSAMYLCASSLYNKNTEAFFGQGTRLTVV.